The 9 T cell receptor beta chains given below trace back to one sample, sequenced in a study of molecular identifiers for immune sequencing clone quantification. TCRdb re-derived calls from the PCR reads in MiXCR, one entry per CDR3 protein. In the table there are about 40,000 distinct CDR3 sequences, approximately 18% of which are singletons. The sequencing sample was made of naive CD8+ T cells from blood, with Jurkat cell RNA spiked in. Subset of the sample: FACS-sorted CD8+CD4-CCR7+CD45RA+ naive T cells. The origin of the receptors is a human donor in good health. Some libraries in this study had Jurkat cell RNA spiked in.

The chain's CDR3 is CSVEEAERGGETQYF. The CDR3 DNA reads TGCAGCGTTGAAGAGGCCGAGCGAGGGGGCGAGACCCAGTACTTC. This chain connects TRBV29-1 to TRBJ2-5, with 7 positions matching TRBD1. In germline, CDR1 is SQVTM, CDR2 ANQGSEA. Trimming cost V 0 bases and J 5 bases; bases outside gene matches: 9. The CDR3 consists of 15 residues.

Ten or more counts support this clonotype. The V gene is TRBV20-1, the J gene TRBJ1-5; 9 bases match TRBD1. In germline, CDR1 is DFQATT, CDR2 SNEGSKA (reference sequence). V was clipped by 4 bases and J by 4 bases; unmatched bases: 20. This CDR3 comprises 19 residues. CDR3: CSATQPGQGNPAKNQPQHF. The CDR3 DNA reads TGCAGTGCTACGCAACCGGGACAGGGTAATCCGGCGAAAAATCAGCCCCAGCATTTT.

As for this clonotype: Given a much more abundant clone one base away, this may be a read error. This chain joins TRBV12-3 or TRBV12-4 and TRBJ1-2; possible D gene TRBD1, 5 bases. This CDR3 contains 13 residues. The CDR3 sequence: CASSSGTLYDYTF. The CDR3 DNA follows: TGTGCCAGCAGTTCCGGGACGCTCTATGACTACACCTTC.

This clonotype has ten or more counts. The chain links TRBV5-1 to TRBJ2-7; D not certain. The CDR3 covers 14 residues. From germline, CDR1 is SGHRS and CDR2 YFSETQ. Deletions cut 0 bases from V and 2 bases from J, with 9 bases between. The DNA of the CDR3 is TGCGCCAGCAGCTTGGAGGGCATCACCTACGAGCAGTACTTC. Protein sequence: CASSLEGITYEQYF.

The chain couples TRBV29-1 to TRBJ2-3, with TRBD2 matching 12 bases. The germline V gene encodes CDR1 SQVTM and CDR2 ANQGSEA. V gave up 6 bases and J gave up 6 bases; unmatched junction bases: 10. The CDR3 spans 15 residues. CDR3 sequence reads: CSVATSGRRLDTQYF. The CDR3 DNA reads as TGCAGCGTAGCTACTAGCGGGAGGAGGTTGGATACGCAGTATTTT.

This clonotype was recorded at least ten times. CDR3 DNA sequence: TGTGCCAGCACCGCCCTCGGGACAGAGGTCTATGGCTACACCTTC. The encoded protein is CASTALGTEVYGYTF. The V and J genes are TRBV2 and TRBJ1-2; TRBD1 aligns across 7 bases. Germline CDR1 reads SNHLY; CDR2 reads FYNNEI. The V segment lost 7 bases and the J segment 4 bases; nucleotides outside the gene matches: 12. CDR3 length: 15 amino acids.

This clonotype came up many times. Just one base apart from a much larger clone, this may be a read error. The chain joins TRBV9 to TRBJ2-7; a weak D match, TRBD2 (5 bases). CDR3 length: 14 amino acids. Germline V gives CDR1 SGDLS, CDR2 YYNGEE. This CDR3 is CVSSVLGINDEQYF. CDR3 bases: TGTGTCAGCAGCGTACTCGGGATAAACGACGAGCAGTACTTC.

This clonotype was picked up many times. The chain recombines TRBV27 with TRBJ1-1; D unresolved. Trimming removed 4 bases at V and 5 bases at J, with 14 bases between. CDR3 length: 14 amino acids. CDR1 and CDR2 (germline): MNHEY, SMNVEV (reference sequence). The CDR3 coding sequence is TGTGCCAGCAGTTCCCTAAACGCCCGAACTGAAGCTTTCTTT. It encodes CASSSLNARTEAFF.

This clonotype has a count of ten or more. The rearrangement joins TRBV28 to TRBJ2-7, with D maybe TRBD1 (5 bases). The CDR3 covers 13 residues. The V gene lost 3 bases and the J gene lost 2 bases, with 8 bases spanning the gap. CDR1 is MDHEN and CDR2 is SYDVKM in the germline V gene. CDR3 sequence reads: CASSFRQTYEQYF. CDR3 DNA sequence: TGTGCCAGCAGTTTTAGACAGACCTACGAGCAGTACTTC.